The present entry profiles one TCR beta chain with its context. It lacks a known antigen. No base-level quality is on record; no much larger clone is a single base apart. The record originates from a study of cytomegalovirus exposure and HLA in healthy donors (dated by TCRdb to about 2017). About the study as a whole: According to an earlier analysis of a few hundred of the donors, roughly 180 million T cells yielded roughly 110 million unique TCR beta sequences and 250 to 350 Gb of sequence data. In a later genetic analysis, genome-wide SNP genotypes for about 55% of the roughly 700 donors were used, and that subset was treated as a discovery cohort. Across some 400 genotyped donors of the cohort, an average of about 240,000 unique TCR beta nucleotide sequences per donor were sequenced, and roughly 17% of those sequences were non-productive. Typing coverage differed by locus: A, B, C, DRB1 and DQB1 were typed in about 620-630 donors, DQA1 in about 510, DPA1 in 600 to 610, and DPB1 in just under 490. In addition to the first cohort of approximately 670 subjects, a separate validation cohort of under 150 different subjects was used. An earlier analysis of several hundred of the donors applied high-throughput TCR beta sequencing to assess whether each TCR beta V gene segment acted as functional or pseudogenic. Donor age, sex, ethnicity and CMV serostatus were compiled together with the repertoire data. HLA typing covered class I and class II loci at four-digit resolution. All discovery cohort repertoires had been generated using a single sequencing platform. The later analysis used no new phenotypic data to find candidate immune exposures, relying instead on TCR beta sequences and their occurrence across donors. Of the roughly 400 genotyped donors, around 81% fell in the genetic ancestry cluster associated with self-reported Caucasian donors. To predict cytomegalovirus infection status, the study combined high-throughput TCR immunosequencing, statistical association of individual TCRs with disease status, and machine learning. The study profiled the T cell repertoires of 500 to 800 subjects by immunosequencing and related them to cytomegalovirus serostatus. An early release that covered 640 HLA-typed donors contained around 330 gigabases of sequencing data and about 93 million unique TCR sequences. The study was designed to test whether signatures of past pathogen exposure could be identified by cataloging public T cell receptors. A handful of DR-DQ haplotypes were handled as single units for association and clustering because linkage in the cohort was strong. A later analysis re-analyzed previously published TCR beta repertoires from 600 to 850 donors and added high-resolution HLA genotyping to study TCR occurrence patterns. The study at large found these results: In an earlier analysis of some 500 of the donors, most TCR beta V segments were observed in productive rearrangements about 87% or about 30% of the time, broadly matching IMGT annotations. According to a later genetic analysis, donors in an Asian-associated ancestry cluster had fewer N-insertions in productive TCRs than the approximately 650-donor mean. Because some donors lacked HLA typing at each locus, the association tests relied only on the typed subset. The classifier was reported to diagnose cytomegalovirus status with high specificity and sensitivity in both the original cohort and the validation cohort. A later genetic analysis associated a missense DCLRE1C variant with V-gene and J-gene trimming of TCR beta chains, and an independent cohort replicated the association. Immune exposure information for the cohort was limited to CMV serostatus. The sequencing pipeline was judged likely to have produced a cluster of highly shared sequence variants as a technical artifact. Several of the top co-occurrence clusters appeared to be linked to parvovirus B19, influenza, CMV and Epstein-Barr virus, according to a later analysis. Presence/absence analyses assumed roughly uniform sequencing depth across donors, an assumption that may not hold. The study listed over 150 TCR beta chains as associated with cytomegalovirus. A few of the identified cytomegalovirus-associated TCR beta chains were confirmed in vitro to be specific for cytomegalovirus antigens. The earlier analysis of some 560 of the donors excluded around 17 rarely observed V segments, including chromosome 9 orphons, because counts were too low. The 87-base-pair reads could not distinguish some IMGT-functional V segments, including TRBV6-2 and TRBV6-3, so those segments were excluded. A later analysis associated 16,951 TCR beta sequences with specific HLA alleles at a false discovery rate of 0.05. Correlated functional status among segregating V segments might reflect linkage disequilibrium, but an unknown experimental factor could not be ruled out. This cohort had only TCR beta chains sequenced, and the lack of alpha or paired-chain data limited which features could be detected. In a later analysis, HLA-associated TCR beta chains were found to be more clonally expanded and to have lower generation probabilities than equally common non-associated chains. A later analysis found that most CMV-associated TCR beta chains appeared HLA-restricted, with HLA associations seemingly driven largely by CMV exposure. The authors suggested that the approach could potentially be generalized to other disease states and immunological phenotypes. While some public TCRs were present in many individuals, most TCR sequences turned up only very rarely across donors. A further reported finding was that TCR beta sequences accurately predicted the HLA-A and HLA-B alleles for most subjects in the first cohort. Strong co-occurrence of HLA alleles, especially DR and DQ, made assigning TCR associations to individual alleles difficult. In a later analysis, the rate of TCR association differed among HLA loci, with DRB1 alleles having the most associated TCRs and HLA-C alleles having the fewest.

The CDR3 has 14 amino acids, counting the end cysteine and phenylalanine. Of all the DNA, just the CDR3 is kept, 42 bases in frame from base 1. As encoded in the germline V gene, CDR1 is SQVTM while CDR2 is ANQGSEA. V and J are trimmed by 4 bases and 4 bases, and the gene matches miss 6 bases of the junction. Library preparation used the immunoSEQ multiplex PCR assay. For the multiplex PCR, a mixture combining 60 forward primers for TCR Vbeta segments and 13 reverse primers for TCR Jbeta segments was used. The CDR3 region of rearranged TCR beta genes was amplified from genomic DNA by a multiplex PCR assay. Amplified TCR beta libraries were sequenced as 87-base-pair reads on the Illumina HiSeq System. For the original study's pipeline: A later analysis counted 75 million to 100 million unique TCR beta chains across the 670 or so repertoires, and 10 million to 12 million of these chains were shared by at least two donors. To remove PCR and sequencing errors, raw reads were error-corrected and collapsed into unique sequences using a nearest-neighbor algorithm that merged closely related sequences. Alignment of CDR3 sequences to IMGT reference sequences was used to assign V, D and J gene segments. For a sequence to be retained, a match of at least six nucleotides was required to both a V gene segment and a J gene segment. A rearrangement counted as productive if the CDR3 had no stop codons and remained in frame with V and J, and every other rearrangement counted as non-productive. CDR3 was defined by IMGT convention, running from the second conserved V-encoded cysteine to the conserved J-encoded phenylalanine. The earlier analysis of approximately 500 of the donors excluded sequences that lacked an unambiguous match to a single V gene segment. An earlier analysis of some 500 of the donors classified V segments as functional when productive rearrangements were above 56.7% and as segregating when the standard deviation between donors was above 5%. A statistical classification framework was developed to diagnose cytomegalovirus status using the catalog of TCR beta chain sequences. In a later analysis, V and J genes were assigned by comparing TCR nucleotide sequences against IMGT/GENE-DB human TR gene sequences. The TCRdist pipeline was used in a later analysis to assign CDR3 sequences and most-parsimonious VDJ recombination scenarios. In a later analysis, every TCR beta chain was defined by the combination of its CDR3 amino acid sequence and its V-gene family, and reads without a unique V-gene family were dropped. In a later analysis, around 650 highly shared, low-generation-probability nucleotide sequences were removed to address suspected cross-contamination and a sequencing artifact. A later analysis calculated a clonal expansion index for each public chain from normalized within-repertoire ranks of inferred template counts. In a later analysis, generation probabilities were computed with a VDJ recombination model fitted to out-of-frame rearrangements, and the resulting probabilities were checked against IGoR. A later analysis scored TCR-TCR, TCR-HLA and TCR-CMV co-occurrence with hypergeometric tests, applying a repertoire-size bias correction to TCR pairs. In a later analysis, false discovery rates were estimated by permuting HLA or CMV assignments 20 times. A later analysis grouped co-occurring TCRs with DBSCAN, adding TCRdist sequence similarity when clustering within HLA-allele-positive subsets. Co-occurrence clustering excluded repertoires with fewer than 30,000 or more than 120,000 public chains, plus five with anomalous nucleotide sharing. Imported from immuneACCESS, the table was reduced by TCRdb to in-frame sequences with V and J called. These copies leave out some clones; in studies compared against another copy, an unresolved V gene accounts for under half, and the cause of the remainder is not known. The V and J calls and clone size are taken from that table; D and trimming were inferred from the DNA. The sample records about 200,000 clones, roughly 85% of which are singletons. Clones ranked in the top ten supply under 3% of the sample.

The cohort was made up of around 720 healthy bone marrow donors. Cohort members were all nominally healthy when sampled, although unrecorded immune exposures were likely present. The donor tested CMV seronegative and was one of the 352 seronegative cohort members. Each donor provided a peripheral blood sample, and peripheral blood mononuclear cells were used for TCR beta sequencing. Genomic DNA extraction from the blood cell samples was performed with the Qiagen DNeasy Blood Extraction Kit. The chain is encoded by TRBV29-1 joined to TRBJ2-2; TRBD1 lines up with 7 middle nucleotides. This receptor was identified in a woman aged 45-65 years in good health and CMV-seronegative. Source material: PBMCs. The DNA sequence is TGCAGCGTTGTCCAGGGGACAGCCACCGGGGAGCTGTTTTTT. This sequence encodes CSVVQGTATGELFF.